The 20 T cell receptor beta chains below all came from one sample that was sequenced in a study of CD4 T cells in relation to SARS-CoV-2 and coronaviruses. These TCRs are of unknown antigen specificity. The repertoire was sequenced with immunoSEQ multiplex PCR; TCRdb's copy has only in-frame clones and lacks some. Seen here are approximately 39,000 clones, under 85% observed once, and the top ten hold around 21%. Sequencing was performed on memory CD4+ T cells from PBMCs, cultured in vitro. The source of these receptors is an adult with COVID-19.

V gene TRBV6-4 combines with J gene TRBJ2-2; the D gene is possibly TRBD1 (6 bases). Between the trimmed V and J ends, which lost 0 bases and 4 bases, there was a span of 12 bases. The CDR3 covers 16 residues. Germline V gene lookup returns CDR1 MRHNA and CDR2 SNTAGT. The CDR3 DNA reads TGTGCCAGCAGTGACTCGGGGGCCGGGACCACCGGGGAGCTGTTTTTT. Translating gives CASSDSGAGTTGELFF.

The gene calls are TRBV14 and TRBJ1-2; unclear D gene. With 0 bases removed from V and 2 bases from J, the gap between germline ends came to 7 bases. This CDR3 is 14 amino acids long. Germline CDR1 is SGHDN and CDR2 is FVKESK. CDR3 nucleotide sequence: TGTGCCAGCAGCCAAGATTACGCGAACTATGGCTACACCTTC. Amino acid sequence: CASSQDYANYGYTF.

The chain recombines TRBV19 with TRBJ1-5; 9 bases match TRBD1. V dropped 5 bases and J dropped 2; count of bases not matched to a gene: 7. CDR3 length: 16 residues. Germline values: CDR1 LNHDA, CDR2 SQIVND (reference sequence). The CDR3 loop reads CASSDRGNDGNQPQHF. CDR3 in DNA: TGTGCCAGTAGTGACAGGGGGAACGACGGCAATCAGCCCCAGCATTTT.

The table lists this clone with a few counts. The chain carries TRBV30 and TRBJ2-1; possibly TRBD2 for D (5 bases). The CDR3 is 12 amino acids. The V gene's germline CDR1 is GTSNPN and CDR2 SVGIG (reference sequence). Trimming shortened V by 0 bases and J by 9 bases, and 9 bases separated the two germline ends. The CDR3 DNA is TGTGCCTGGAGTGTAACCAGCGGTGAGCAGTTCTTC. Residues: CAWSVTSGEQFF.

J is TRBJ2-3 and V is TRBV4-1, with D perhaps given as TRBD1 or TRBD2 (5 bases each). This CDR3 comprises 15 residues. The germline CDR1 and CDR2 sequences are MGHRA and YSYEKL. The V end was cut by 2 bases, the J end by 5 bases, with 14 bases between. The CDR3: CASSQISARGDTQYF. The CDR3 coding sequence is TGCGCCAGCAGCCAAATTAGCGCTAGGGGAGATACGCAGTATTTT.

This clone was found a few times. The chain carries TRBV19 and TRBJ1-2; D unclear. The CDR3 length is 13 residues. The V and J ends lost 4 bases and 4 bases respectively, with 10 bases between them. Per germline, CDR1 LNHDA and CDR2 SQIVND (reference sequence). CDR3 in amino acids: CASSTPTGYGYTF. The CDR3 bases are TGTGCCAGTAGTACCCCGACGGGCTATGGCTACACCTTC.

V gene TRBV3-1 (or the pseudogene TRBV3-2) combines with J gene TRBJ2-1; 10 bases line up with TRBD2. Trimming at V came to 0 bases and at J to 7 bases, leaving 15 bases not matched to a gene. Germline lookup yields CDR1 LGHDT and CDR2 YNNKEL (reference sequence). This CDR3 contains 19 residues. CDR3 residues: CASSQDLGSGRTGRNEQFF. CDR3 DNA: TGTGCCAGCAGCCAAGATTTGGGTAGCGGGAGGACCGGGCGGAATGAGCAGTTCTTC.

The V gene is TRBV10-2, the J gene TRBJ2-2; a weak D match, TRBD2 (7 bases). V was pared by 0 bases and J by 6 bases, with 20 bases between. Germline V CDR1 and CDR2: WSHSY, SAAADI. The length of the CDR3 is 18 residues. DNA of the CDR3: TGCGCCAGCAGTGAGTCAAGGGGGGGCTCATCGGGCGCCGGGGAGCTGTTTTTT. Amino acids: CASSESRGGSSGAGELFF.

A single count supports this clone. The chain uses TRBV7-3 and TRBJ2-2; a possible D gene is TRBD1 (6 bases). Germline V gene data show CDR1 as SGHTA and CDR2 as FQGTGA. The CDR3 contains 15 residues. V was clipped by 1 base and J by 6 bases, with 12 bases between them. CDR3 nucleotide sequence: TGTGCCAGCAGCTTAATTGCAGGGGCGGCCGGGGAGCTGTTTTTT. This gives the protein CASSLIAGAAGELFF. The whole variable domain, remainder taken from reference TRBV7-3 and TRBJ2-2, is GAGVSQTPSNKVTEKGKYVELRCDPISGHTALYWYRQSLGQGPEFLIYFQGTGAADDSGLPNDRFFAVRPEGSVSTLKIQRTERGDSAVYLCASSLIAGAAGELFFGEGSRLTVL.

The chain is built from TRBV18 and TRBJ2-3; D uncertain. V lost 3 bases and J lost 0, with 13 bases in between. The CDR3 extends over 16 amino acids. From germline, CDR1 is KGHSH and CDR2 LQKENI. Written as DNA, the CDR3 is TGTGCCAGCTCACCTGGGATTCTCGCCAGCACAGATACGCAGTATTTT. It translates to CASSPGILASTDTQYF.

The chain combines TRBV2 with TRBJ2-5; 7 bases agree with TRBD1. The germline V gene encodes CDR1 SNHLY and CDR2 FYNNEI. After removal of 11 bases from V and 3 bases from J, the junction contained 9 bases not matched to a gene. The CDR3 loop spans 13 amino acids. CDR3 bases: TGTGCCTTGTCCGGGACAGCCGAAGAGACCCAGTACTTC. This translates into CALSGTAEETQYF. Full variable domain (missing parts from reference TRBV2 and TRBJ2-5): EPEVTQTPSHQVTQMGQEVILRCVPISNHLYFYWYRQILGQKVEFLVSFYNNEISEKSEIFDDQFSVERPDGSNFTLKIRSTKLEDSAMYFCALSGTAEETQYFGPGTRLLVL.

This clone has only a few counts. V is TRBV2 and J is TRBJ2-1; 10 bases line up with TRBD2. The CDR3 contains 17 residues. The V segment lost 6 bases and the J segment 7 bases; nucleotides outside the gene matches: 15. CDR1 is SNHLY, CDR2 FYNNEI, per germline. CDR3 DNA sequence: TGTGCCAGCAGGCCACTAGCGGGAATTCGATTCACGAATGAGCAGTTCTTC. Protein: CASRPLAGIRFTNEQFF.

Here the CDR3 DNA reads TGTGCCAGCAGCCTTCGGCTCTTCTCCTACGAGCAGTACTTC. This codes for CASSLRLFSYEQYF. The chain is built from TRBV4-2 and TRBJ2-7; D gene unclear. The germline gives CDR1 LGHNA, CDR2 YNFKEQ. This CDR3 is built from 14 residues. V shed 4 bases and J shed 0 bases, with 10 bases lying between them.

The gene calls are TRBV30 and TRBJ1-5, with no clear D. Looked up from germline, CDR1 is GTSNPN and CDR2 is SVGIG (reference sequence). CDR3 length: 13 amino acids. Trimming took off 1 base at V and 4 bases at J, with 8 bases between the two ends. This CDR3 is CAWSGGRNQPQHF. CDR3 coding DNA: TGTGCCTGGAGTGGTGGCAGAAATCAGCCCCAGCATTTT. Full variable domain (remainder filled in from reference TRBV30 and TRBJ1-5): SQTIHQWPATLVQPVGSPLSLECTVEGTSNPNLYWYRQAAGRGLQLLFYSVGIGQISSEVPQNLSASRPQDRQFILSSKKLLLSDSGFYLCAWSGGRNQPQHFGDGTRLSIL.

The rearrangement links TRBV5-4 to TRBJ2-7; TRBD1 matches at 10 bases. The germline gives CDR1 SGHNT, CDR2 YYREEE (reference sequence). The CDR3 runs to 16 residues. V dropped 4 bases and J dropped 3; count of bases not matched to a gene: 10. The CDR3 sequence: CASSPAGTGEFYEQYF. In nucleotides, the CDR3 is TGTGCCAGCAGCCCTGCCGGGACAGGGGAATTCTACGAGCAGTACTTC.

V and J are TRBV27 and TRBJ2-7; D is perhaps TRBD1 (5 bases). Trimming removed 6 bases at V and 3 bases at J, with 15 bases between. CDR3 length equals 14 residues. CDR1 and CDR2 (germline): MNHEY, SMNVEV (reference sequence). The DNA for the CDR3 is TGTGCCAGCAGGGATCAGGGTACCTTCTACGAGCAGTACTTC. Translation: CASRDQGTFYEQYF.

The table lists this clone with a few counts. The chain couples TRBV4-1 to TRBJ2-7, with D possibly TRBD2 on 6 matching bases. The CDR3 has 16 amino acids. V dropped 3 bases and J dropped 0 bases, with 15 bases sitting between them. CDR1 MGHRA and CDR2 YSYEKL come from the germline V gene. The DNA of the CDR3 is TGCGCCAGCAGCCATGAGAGGACTACCCCCTCCTACGAGCAGTACTTC. This sequence encodes CASSHERTTPSYEQYF.

This chain joins TRBV18 and TRBJ1-5, with D hard to call. Trimming removed 2 bases from V and 2 bases from J, with 19 bases in between. This CDR3 comprises 18 residues. Germline loops: CDR1 KGHSH, CDR2 LQKENI. The CDR3 region is CASSPSHSKDSGNQPQHF. CDR3 coding DNA: TGTGCCAGCTCACCATCTCATTCTAAGGATAGCGGCAATCAGCCCCAGCATTTT.

The chain links TRBV27 to TRBJ2-5, with a tentative D call TRBD2 (6 bases). The CDR3 extends over 14 amino acids. CDR1 is MNHEY, CDR2 SMNVEV, per germline (reference sequence). V lost 5 bases to trimming and J lost 6 bases, with 16 bases between them. The CDR3 DNA is TGTGCCAGCAGTCCGCGACTAGGTAGCCAGACCCAGTACTTC. It yields the protein CASSPRLGSQTQYF.

For the CDR3, the DNA is TGTGCCAGCAGCCCATACAGGGTTACAGATACGCAGTATTTT. Translating it yields CASSPYRVTDTQYF. This chain joins TRBV3-1 (or the pseudogene TRBV3-2) and TRBJ2-3, with D possibly matching TRBD1 (6 bases). CDR1 and CDR2 from the germline V gene are LGHDT and YNNKEL (reference sequence). Trimming removed 4 bases at V and 3 bases at J, with 11 bases between. CDR3 length: 14 amino acids.